There are many counts of the clone carrying this T cell receptor beta chain. Its antigen is not identified. The TCR library protocol was used to attach unique molecular identifiers. These identifiers were attached to individual cDNA molecules. Each CDR3 protein is one row after TCRdb ran MiXCR on the 5' RACE reads. The profile covers tens of thousands of distinct CDR3 sequences, with 5.3% appearing a single time and less than 35% taken by the ten largest. This record belongs to a study of early T cells in non-severe SARS-CoV-2 infection. Overall study context: Sequencing was performed on bulk RNA from unsorted whole blood, leaving chains unpaired. Findings and caveats of the study: Missing private and CD4 specificities, VDJdb matching favored anti-spike CD8 responses.

The V gene's germline CDR1 is SGHVS and CDR2 FNYEAQ. This CDR3 region has 16 residues. V gave up 2 bases and J gave up 0 bases; unmatched junction bases: 5. This clonotype originated in an adult who was a healthcare worker with PCR-confirmed SARS-CoV-2 infection or an uninfected control (not recorded which). Sequenced sample: whole blood. V usage is TRBV7-6 and J usage is TRBJ2-5; 8 bases line up with TRBD2. CDR3 sequence reads: CASSLTAGGHQETQYF. DNA for the CDR3: TGTGCCAGCAGCTTAACGGCGGGAGGCCACCAAGAGACCCAGTACTTC.